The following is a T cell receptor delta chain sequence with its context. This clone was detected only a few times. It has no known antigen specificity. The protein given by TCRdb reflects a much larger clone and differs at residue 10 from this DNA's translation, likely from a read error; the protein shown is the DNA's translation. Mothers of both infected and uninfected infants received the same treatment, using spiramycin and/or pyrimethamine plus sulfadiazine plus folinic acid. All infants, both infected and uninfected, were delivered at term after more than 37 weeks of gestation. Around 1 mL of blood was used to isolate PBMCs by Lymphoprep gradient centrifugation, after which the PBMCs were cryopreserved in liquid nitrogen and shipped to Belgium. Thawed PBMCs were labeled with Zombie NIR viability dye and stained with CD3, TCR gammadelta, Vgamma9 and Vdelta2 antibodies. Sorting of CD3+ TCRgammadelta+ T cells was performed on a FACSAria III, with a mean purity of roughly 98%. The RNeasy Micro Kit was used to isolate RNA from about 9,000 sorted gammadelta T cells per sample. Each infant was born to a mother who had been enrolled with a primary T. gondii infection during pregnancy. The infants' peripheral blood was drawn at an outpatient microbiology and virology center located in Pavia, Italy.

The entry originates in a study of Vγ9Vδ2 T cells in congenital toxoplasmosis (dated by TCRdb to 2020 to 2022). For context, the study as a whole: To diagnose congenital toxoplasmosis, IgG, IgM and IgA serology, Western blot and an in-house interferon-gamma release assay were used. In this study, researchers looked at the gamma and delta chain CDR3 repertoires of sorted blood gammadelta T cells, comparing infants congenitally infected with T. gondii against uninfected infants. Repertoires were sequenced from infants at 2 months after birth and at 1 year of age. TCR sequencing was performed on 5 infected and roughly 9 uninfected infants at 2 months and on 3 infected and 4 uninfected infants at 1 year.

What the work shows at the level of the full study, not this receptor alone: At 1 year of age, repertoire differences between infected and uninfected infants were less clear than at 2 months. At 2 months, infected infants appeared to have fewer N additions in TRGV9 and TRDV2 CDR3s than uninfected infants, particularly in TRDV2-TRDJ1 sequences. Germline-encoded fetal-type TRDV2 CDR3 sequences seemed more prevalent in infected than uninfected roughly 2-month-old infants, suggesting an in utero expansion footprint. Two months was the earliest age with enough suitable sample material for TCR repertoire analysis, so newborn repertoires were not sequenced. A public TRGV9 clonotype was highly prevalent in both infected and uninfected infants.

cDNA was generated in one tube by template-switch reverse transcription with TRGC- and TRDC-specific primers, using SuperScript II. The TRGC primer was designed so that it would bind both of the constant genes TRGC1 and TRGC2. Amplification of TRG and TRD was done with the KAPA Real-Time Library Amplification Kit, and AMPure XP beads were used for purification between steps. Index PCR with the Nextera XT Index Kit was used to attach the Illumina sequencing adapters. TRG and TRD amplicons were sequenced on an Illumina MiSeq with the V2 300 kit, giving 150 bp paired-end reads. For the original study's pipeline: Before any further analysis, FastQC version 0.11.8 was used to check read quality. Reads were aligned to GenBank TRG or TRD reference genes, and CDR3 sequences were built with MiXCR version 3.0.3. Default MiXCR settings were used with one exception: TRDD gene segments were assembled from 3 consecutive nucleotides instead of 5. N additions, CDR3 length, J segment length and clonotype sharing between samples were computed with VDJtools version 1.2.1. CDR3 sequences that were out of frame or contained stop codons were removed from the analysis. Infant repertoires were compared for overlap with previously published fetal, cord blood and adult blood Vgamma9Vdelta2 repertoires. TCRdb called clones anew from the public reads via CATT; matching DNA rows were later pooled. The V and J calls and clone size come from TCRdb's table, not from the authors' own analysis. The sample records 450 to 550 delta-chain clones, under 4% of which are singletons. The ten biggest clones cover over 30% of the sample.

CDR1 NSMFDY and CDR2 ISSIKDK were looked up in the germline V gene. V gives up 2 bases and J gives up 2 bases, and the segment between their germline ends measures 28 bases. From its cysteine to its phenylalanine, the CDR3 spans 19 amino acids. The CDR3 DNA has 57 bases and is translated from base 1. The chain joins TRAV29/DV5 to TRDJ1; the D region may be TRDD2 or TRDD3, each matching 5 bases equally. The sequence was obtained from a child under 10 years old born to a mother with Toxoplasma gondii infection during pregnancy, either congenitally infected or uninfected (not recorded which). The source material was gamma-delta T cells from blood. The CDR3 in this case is CAARHPLRLEDMGTDKLIF. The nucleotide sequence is TGTGCAGCAAGGCACCCCCTACGACTGGAGGATATGGGGACCGATAAACTCATCTTT.